This T cell receptor beta chain was identified during a study of cytotoxic CD8 clonotypes in ibrutinib-treated CLL. The germline gives CDR1 SGHKS, CDR2 YYEKEE (reference sequence). Trimming cost V 3 bases and J 0 bases, with 18 bases left between them. The CDR3 length is 17 residues. Profiling relied on immunoSEQ multiplex PCR, and the TCRdb table lists in-frame clones only, not all of them. Of about 45,000 clones listed, approximately 70% are singletons. Sequencing was performed on PBMCs, taken after 24 months of ibrutinib treatment. The gene calls are TRBV5-5 and TRBJ1-2, with D unresolved. The receptor was derived from a human donor with chronic lymphocytic leukemia. CDR3 DNA: TGTGCCAGCAGCTCCCACCGATGGGGTTTCTCTAACTATGGCTACACCTTC. It codes for CASSSHRWGFSNYGYTF. Full variable domain (remainder filled in from reference TRBV5-5 and TRBJ1-2): DAGVTQSPTHLIKTRGQQVTLRCSPISGHKSVSWYQQVLGQGPQFIFQYYEKEERGRGNFPDRFSARQFPNYSSELNVNALLLGDSALYLCASSSHRWGFSNYGYTFGSGTRLTVV.